These 24 T cell receptor beta chains share one sample of origin, sequenced in a study of naive and memory T cell subsets. Study results and caveats: A few larger clonotypes appeared in naive repertoires, especially CD8, possibly memory cells re-expressing CD45RA.

An equimolar mix of two oligonucleotides served as the beta constant-region primer for TRBC1 and TRBC2. Nested alpha and beta constant-region primers with the SP2 primer drove four PCR rounds on ligated cDNA. TCRdb re-called the UMI-ligation and nested PCR reads through MiXCR, storing one row per CDR3 protein. The sample lists about 99,000 distinct CDR3 sequences, about 14% occurring once. The antigens of these receptors remain unknown. The sequenced sample was naive CD8+ T cells from blood. The origin of the receptors is a human donor in good health.

This rearrangement joins TRBV14 to TRBJ2-1; the match to TRBD2 covers 10 bases. The CDR3 totals 15 residues. Germline lookup yields CDR1 SGHDN and CDR2 FVKESK. The V and J ends lost 6 bases and 4 bases, in that order; junction bases with no gene match: 6. This CDR3 reads CASSTGLAHYNEQFF. As DNA, the CDR3 is TGTGCCAGCAGTACGGGACTAGCGCATTACAATGAGCAGTTCTTC.

This clonotype was seen more than once but under ten times. The chain uses TRBV7-9 and TRBJ2-1; tentatively, D is TRBD1 or TRBD2 (6 bases each). The CDR3 runs 17 residues. Trimming shortened V by 1 base and J by 5 bases, and 18 bases separated the two germline ends. The germline CDR1 and CDR2 sequences are SEHNR and FQNEAQ (reference sequence). CDR3 sequence (DNA): TGTGCCAGCAGCTTAGTAGGGGGGAGTGAAGTAGACAATGAGCAGTTCTTC. Translating it yields CASSLVGGSEVDNEQFF.

This clonotype came up many times. The rearrangement links TRBV5-5 to TRBJ1-5; no clear D gene. This CDR3 region has 14 residues. The ends were cut back, 1 base at V and 8 bases at J, with 13 bases in the middle. Germline loops: CDR1 SGHKS, CDR2 YYEKEE (reference sequence). The CDR3 reads CASSLFWGKEPQHF. CDR3 coding DNA: TGTGCCAGCAGCTTGTTTTGGGGTAAGGAGCCCCAGCATTTT.

This clonotype has at least ten counts. Here the CDR3 reads CAWRVQGVYEQYF. CDR3 DNA sequence: TGTGCCTGGAGGGTACAGGGGGTCTACGAGCAGTACTTC. This chain joins TRBV30 and TRBJ2-7; TRBD1 matches 8 bases. The CDR3 runs to 13 residues. Trimming took 3 bases from V and 3 from J; bases not matched to a gene: 4. The germline gives CDR1 GTSNPN, CDR2 SVGIG (reference sequence). The entire variable domain, with the rest obtained from reference TRBV30 and TRBJ2-7, is as follows: SQTIHQWPATLVQPVGSPLSLECTVEGTSNPNLYWYRQAAGRGLQLLFYSVGIGQISSEVPQNLSASRPQDRQFILSSKKLLLSDSGFYLCAWRVQGVYEQYFGPGTRLTVT.

The count of this clonotype is one. The chain couples TRBV7-2 to TRBJ2-1; D gene ambiguous. This CDR3 has 13 residues. V lost 8 bases to trimming and J lost 6 bases, with 14 bases between them. Germline V gene sequence: CDR1 SGHTA, CDR2 FQGNSA. Here the CDR3 DNA reads TGTGCCAGCGAGGAAATTTCTACCAATGAGCAGTTCTTC. It encodes CASEEISTNEQFF. Full variable domain (outside the CDR3, taken from reference TRBV7-2 and TRBJ2-1): GAGVSQSPSNKVTEKGKDVELRCDPISGHTALYWYRQSLGQGLEFLIYFQGNSAPDKSGLPSDRFSAERTGGSVSTLTIQRTQQEDSAVYLCASEEISTNEQFFGPGTRLTVL.

The chain has TRBV9 and TRBJ2-2; D not certain. The CDR3 covers 14 residues. The V gene's germline CDR1 is SGDLS and CDR2 YYNGEE. Trimming removed 3 bases from V and 6 bases from J, with 12 bases in between. The CDR3 sequence is CASSAKPEAGELFF. DNA of the CDR3: TGTGCCAGCAGCGCCAAACCCGAAGCCGGGGAGCTGTTTTTT.

A few counts support this clonotype. The chain carries TRBV30 and TRBJ1-5; no firm D call. Germline CDR1 is GTSNPN and CDR2 is SVGIG (reference sequence). Between the trimmed V and J ends, which lost 2 bases and 3 bases, there was a span of 8 bases. CDR3 size: 13 residues. As DNA, the CDR3 is TGTGCCTGGAGTTCACAGAACAATCAGCCCCAGCATTTT. Its protein product is CAWSSQNNQPQHF. Supplemented by reference TRBV30 and TRBJ1-5, the full variable domain reads SQTIHQWPATLVQPVGSPLSLECTVEGTSNPNLYWYRQAAGRGLQLLFYSVGIGQISSEVPQNLSASRPQDRQFILSSKKLLLSDSGFYLCAWSSQNNQPQHFGDGTRLSIL.

Only a few counts were recorded for this clonotype. The V and J genes are TRBV27 and TRBJ2-1, with 9 nucleotides matching TRBD1. After removal of 5 bases from V and 2 bases from J, the junction contained 4 bases not matched to a gene. Looked up from germline, CDR1 is MNHEY and CDR2 is SMNVEV (reference sequence). The CDR3 runs to 15 residues. CDR3 residues: CASSPNRGPYNEQFF. CDR3 nucleotide sequence: TGTGCCAGCAGTCCTAACAGGGGGCCCTACAATGAGCAGTTCTTC.

This clonotype was observed a handful of times. V usage is TRBV2 and J usage is TRBJ1-1, with D perhaps TRBD1 (5 bases). V lost 7 bases and J lost 4, with 13 bases in between. Germline V gene lookup returns CDR1 SNHLY and CDR2 FYNNEI. This CDR3 is 13 amino acids long. CDR3 loop: CASTGLTGTEAFF. The CDR3, as DNA: TGTGCCAGCACAGGGCTTACAGGCACTGAAGCTTTCTTT.

This clonotype was counted only a few times. The genes are TRBV7-6 and TRBJ2-1, with D perhaps matching TRBD1 (6 bases). The V and J ends lost 6 bases and 8 bases respectively, with 14 bases between them. This CDR3 has 13 amino acids. Germline-derived CDR1 and CDR2 are SGHVS and FNYEAQ. The CDR3: CASRPIQGYEQFF. CDR3 DNA: TGTGCCAGCAGACCTATCCAGGGGTATGAGCAGTTCTTC.

On this clonotype: The conserved final phenylalanine or tryptophan is absent from the CDR3, which likely points to a read error. The V gene is TRBV7-9, the J gene TRBJ2-7, with 7 positions matching TRBD2. In germline, CDR1 is SEHNR, CDR2 FQNEAQ (reference sequence). This CDR3 is built from 16 residues. V was pared by 3 bases and J by 4 bases, with 12 bases of the junction left unmatched. The CDR3: CASSFTGGTREYEQYY. The CDR3 region has the DNA TGTGCCAGCAGCTTTACCGGGGGGACTCGTGAGTACGAGCAGTACTAC.

The chain is built from TRBV7-3 and TRBJ2-2, with D possibly TRBD2 on 5 matching bases. Germline lookup yields CDR1 SGHTA and CDR2 FQGTGA. This CDR3 contains 14 residues. Trimming pared 10 bases from V and 6 bases from J, leaving 18 bases between. Here the CDR3 reads CATDEGVGSGELFF. The CDR3 DNA sequence: TGTGCCACCGATGAGGGCGTAGGGTCCGGGGAGCTGTTTTTT. The variable domain in full, with the rest retrieved from reference TRBV7-3 and TRBJ2-2, is GAGVSQTPSNKVTEKGKYVELRCDPISGHTALYWYRQSLGQGPEFLIYFQGTGAADDSGLPNDRFFAVRPEGSVSTLKIQRTERGDSAVYLCATDEGVGSGELFFGEGSRLTVL.

The chain recombines TRBV20-1 with TRBJ2-3, with 7 bases that match TRBD2. CDR3 length equals 15 residues. From germline, CDR1 is DFQATT and CDR2 SNEGSKA (reference sequence). After removal of 0 bases from V and 3 bases from J, the junction contained 6 bases not matched to a gene. In DNA, the CDR3 is TGCAGTGCTAGAGATCTGAGCGGGGCAACAGATACGCAGTATTTT. The encoded protein is CSARDLSGATDTQYF.

To note about this clonotype: The junction departs from germline at one end; a sequencing error may be responsible. V usage is TRBV5-4 and J usage is TRBJ1-1, with D unclear. The CDR3 loop spans 12 amino acids. Germline CDR1 and CDR2: SGHNT and YYREEE (reference sequence). CDR3 nucleotide sequence: TGTGCCAGAAGCTTGGTGAACACTGAAGCTTTCTTT. This codes for CARSLVNTEAFF.

There are a few counts of this clonotype. This sequence joins TRBV12-3 or TRBV12-4 and TRBJ1-2; D is unclear. V dropped 3 bases and J dropped 7 bases, with 21 bases sitting between them. The CDR3 spans 16 residues. The CDR3, as DNA: TGTGCCAGCAGTTTCCGGCCGGAGGTTTGGGATAGTGGCTACACCTTC. It codes for CASSFRPEVWDSGYTF.

This clonotype was seen a handful of times. The V gene is TRBV4-2, the J gene TRBJ2-1; the D is unclear. The V gene's germline CDR1 is LGHNA and CDR2 YNFKEQ. Trimming took off 2 bases at V and 8 bases at J, with 4 bases between the two ends. The CDR3 contains 11 residues. CDR3 sequence (DNA): TGTGCCAGCAGCCAATTAGATGAGCAGTTCTTC. Its translation is CASSQLDEQFF.

This clonotype has a count of ten or more. The rearrangement joins TRBV5-4 to TRBJ2-3, with D tentatively TRBD1 (5 bases). The length of the CDR3 is 13 residues. V gave up 1 base and J gave up 4 bases, with 7 bases separating them. Germline V gives CDR1 SGHNT, CDR2 YYREEE (reference sequence). CDR3 coding DNA: TGTGCCAGCAGCTTGCAGGGCCCAGATACGCAGTATTTT. Its protein product is CASSLQGPDTQYF.

This sequence joins TRBV12-3 or TRBV12-4 and TRBJ2-3; 9 bases are shared with TRBD2. The CDR3 extends over 15 amino acids. The V and J ends lost 2 bases and 9 bases, in that order; junction bases with no gene match: 9. The CDR3 is CASSLLAGGPITQYF. The CDR3 region has the DNA TGTGCCAGCAGTTTACTGGCGGGGGGGCCAATAACGCAGTATTTT.

V is TRBV7-8 and J is TRBJ2-6; no clear D. Trimming cost V 5 bases and J 1 base, with 9 bases left between them. Germline CDR1 is SGHVS and CDR2 is FQNEAQ. This CDR3 spans 15 amino acids. The CDR3 DNA is TGTGCCAGCAGCGCCATTGGATCTGGGGCCAACGTCCTGACTTTC. This encodes CASSAIGSGANVLTF.

This clonotype occurred a few times. The V and J genes are TRBV15 and TRBJ1-5; D remains unclear. V lost 0 bases, J lost 2 bases, and 5 bases lay in between. The CDR3 has 14 amino acids. The germline gives CDR1 LNHNV, CDR2 YYDKDF (reference sequence). This CDR3 reads CATSREGGNQPQHF. For the CDR3, the DNA is TGTGCCACCAGCAGAGAGGGAGGCAATCAGCCCCAGCATTTT.

This chain uses TRBV20-1 with TRBJ1-2; D call uncertain. The germline gives CDR1 DFQATT, CDR2 SNEGSKA (reference sequence). With 1 base removed from V and 4 bases from J, the gap between germline ends came to 10 bases. The CDR3 spans 13 residues. CDR3 sequence: CSARAPVLYGYTF. For the CDR3, the DNA is TGCAGTGCTAGAGCTCCGGTACTCTATGGCTACACCTTC.

This clonotype was seen repeatedly, ten times or more. The chain carries TRBV14 and TRBJ2-1, with TRBD2 identical over 7 bases. V shed 1 base and J 8 bases; nucleotides not matched to a gene: 11. The CDR3 is 16 amino acids. Germline V gene data show CDR1 as SGHDN and CDR2 as FVKESK. The CDR3 region is CASSQVTAGVGDEQFF. The DNA of the CDR3 is TGTGCCAGCAGCCAAGTCACGGCGGGAGTGGGCGATGAGCAGTTCTTC.

The rearrangement joins TRBV10-3 to TRBJ2-1, with 7 bases fitting TRBD2. V gave up 3 bases and J gave up 3 bases; unmatched junction bases: 5. The CDR3 has 15 amino acids. CDR1 is ENHRY, CDR2 SYGVKD, per germline. DNA of the CDR3: TGTGCCATCAGTGATTCGGGGGACTACTACAATGAGCAGTTCTTC. Protein sequence: CAISDSGDYYNEQFF.

This clonotype was observed many times. The chain is built from TRBV27 and TRBJ2-7; D is possibly TRBD1 or TRBD2 (6 bases each). V was clipped by 0 bases and J by 5 bases, with 8 bases between them. The CDR3 is made up of 13 amino acids. Per the germline V gene, CDR1 is MNHEY and CDR2 is SMNVEV (reference sequence). CDR3 nucleotides: TGTGCCAGCAGTTTATCAGGGGGGCACGAGCAGTACTTC. Encoded protein: CASSLSGGHEQYF.